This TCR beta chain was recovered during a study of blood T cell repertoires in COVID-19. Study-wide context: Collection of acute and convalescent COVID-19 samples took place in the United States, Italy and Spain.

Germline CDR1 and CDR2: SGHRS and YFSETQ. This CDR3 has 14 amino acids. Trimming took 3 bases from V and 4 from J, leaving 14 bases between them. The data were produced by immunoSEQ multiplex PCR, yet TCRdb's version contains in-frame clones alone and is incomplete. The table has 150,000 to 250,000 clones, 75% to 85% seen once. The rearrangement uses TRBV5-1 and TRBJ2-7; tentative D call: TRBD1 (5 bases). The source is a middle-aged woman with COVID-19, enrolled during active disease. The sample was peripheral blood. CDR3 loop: CASSSPQVKYEQYF. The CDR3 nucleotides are TGCGCCAGCAGCTCTCCACAGGTTAAGTACGAGCAGTACTTC.